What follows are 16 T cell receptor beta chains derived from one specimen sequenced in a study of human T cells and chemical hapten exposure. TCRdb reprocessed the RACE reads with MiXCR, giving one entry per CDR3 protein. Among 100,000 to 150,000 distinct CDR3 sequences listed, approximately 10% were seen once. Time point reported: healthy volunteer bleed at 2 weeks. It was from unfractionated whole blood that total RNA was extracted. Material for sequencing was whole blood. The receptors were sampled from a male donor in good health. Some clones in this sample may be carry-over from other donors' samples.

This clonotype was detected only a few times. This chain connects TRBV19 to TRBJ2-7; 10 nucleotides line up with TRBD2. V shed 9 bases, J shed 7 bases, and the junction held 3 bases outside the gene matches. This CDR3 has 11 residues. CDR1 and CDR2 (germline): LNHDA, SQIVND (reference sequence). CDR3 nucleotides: TGTGCCAGCGGGACTAGCGTAGAGCAGTACTTC. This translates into CASGTSVEQYF.

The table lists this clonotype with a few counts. CDR3 in amino acids: CASQFGLGADTQYF. CDR3 nucleotides: TGTGCCAGCCAATTTGGACTAGGGGCAGATACGCAGTATTTT. The chain couples TRBV25-1 to TRBJ2-3, with TRBD2 identical over 7 bases. The germline CDR1 and CDR2 sequences are MGHDK and SYGVNS. CDR3 length: 14 residues. With V trimmed by 8 bases and J by 4 bases, 9 bases remained unmatched.

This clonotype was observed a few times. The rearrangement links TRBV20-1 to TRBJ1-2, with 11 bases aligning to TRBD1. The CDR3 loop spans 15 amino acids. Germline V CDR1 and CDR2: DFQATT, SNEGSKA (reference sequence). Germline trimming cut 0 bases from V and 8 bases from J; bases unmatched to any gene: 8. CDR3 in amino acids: CSAREPGQGDRGYTF. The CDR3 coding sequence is TGCAGTGCTAGAGAACCGGGACAGGGGGATCGGGGCTACACCTTC.

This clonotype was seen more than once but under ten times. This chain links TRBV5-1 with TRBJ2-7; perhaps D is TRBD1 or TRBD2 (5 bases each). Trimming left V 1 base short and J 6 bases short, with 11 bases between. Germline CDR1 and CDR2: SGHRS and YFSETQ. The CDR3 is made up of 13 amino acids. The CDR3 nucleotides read TGCGCCAGCAGCTTGAAGGGGACGGTCGAGCAGTACTTC. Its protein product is CASSLKGTVEQYF.

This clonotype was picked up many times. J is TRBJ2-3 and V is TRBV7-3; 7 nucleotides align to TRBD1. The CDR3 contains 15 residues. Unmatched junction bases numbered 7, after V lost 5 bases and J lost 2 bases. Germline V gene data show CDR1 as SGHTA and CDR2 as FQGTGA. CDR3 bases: TGTGCCAGCAGCCCGCGACAGGGCTTCACAGATACGCAGTATTTT. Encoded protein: CASSPRQGFTDTQYF.

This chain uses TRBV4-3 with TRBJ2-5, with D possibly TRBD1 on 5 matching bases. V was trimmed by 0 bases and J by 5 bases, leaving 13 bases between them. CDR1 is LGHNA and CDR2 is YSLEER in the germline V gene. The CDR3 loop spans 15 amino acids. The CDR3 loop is CASSQDSQGFETQYF. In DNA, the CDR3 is TGCGCCAGCAGCCAAGACTCGCAGGGATTTGAGACCCAGTACTTC.

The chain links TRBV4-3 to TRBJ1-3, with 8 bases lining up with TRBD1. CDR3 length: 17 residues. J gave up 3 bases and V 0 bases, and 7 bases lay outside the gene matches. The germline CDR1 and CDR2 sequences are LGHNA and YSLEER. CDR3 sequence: CASSQDVTGGGGNTIYF. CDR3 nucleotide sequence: TGCGCCAGCAGCCAAGATGTCACAGGGGGAGGTGGAAACACCATATATTTT.

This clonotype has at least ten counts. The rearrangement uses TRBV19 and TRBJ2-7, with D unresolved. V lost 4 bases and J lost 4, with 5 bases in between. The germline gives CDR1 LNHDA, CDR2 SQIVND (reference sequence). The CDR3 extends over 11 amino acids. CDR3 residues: CASSTAYEQYF. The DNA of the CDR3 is TGTGCCAGTAGTACAGCATACGAGCAGTACTTC. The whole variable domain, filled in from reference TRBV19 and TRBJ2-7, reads DGGITQSPKYLFRKEGQNVTLSCEQNLNHDAMYWYRQDPGQGLRLIYYSQIVNDFQKGDIAEGYSVSREKKESFPLTVTSAQKNPTAFYLCASSTAYEQYFGPGTRLTVT.

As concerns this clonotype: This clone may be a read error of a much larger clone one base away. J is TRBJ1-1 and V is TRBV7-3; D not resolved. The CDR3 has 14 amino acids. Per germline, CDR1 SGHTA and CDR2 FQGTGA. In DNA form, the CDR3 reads TGTGCCAGAAGCTTAGACAACAGGAACACTGAAGCTTTCTTT. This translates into CARSLDNRNTEAFF.

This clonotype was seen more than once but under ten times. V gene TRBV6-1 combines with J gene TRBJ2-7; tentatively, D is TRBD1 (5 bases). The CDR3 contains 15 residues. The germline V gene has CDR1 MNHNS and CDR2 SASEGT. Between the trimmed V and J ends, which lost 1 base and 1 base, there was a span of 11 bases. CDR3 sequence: CASSEGAGRSYEQYF. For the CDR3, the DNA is TGTGCCAGCAGTGAAGGGGCAGGGCGATCCTACGAGCAGTACTTC.

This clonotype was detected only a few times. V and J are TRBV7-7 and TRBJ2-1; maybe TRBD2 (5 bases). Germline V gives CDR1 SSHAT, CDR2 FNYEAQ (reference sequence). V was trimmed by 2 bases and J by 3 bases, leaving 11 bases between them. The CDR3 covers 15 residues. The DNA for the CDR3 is TGTGCCAGCAGCTTATCTCCGGGAAGCTACAATGAGCAGTTCTTC. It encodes CASSLSPGSYNEQFF.

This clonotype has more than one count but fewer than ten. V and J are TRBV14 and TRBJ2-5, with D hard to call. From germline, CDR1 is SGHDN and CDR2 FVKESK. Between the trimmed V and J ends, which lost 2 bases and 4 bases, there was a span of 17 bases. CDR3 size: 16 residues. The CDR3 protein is CASSQSMNSLRETQYF. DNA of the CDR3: TGTGCCAGCAGCCAATCAATGAACAGTCTGAGAGAGACCCAGTACTTC.

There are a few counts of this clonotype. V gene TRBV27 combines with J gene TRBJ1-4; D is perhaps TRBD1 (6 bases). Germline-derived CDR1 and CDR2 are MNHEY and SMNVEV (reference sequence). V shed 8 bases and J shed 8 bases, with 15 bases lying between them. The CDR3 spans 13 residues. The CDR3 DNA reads TGTGCCAGCGGCAGGGGTGGTGGCGAAAAACTGTTTTTT. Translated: CASGRGGGEKLFF.

The CDR3, as DNA: TGTGCCAGTAGTGGTAGACACCGTTATAGCAATCAGCCCCAGCATTTT. The encoded protein is CASSGRHRYSNQPQHF. J is TRBJ1-5 and V is TRBV19; D uncertain. Germline-derived CDR1 and CDR2 are LNHDA and SQIVND (reference sequence). Trimming left V 5 bases short and J 0 bases short, with 14 bases between. This CDR3 comprises 16 residues.

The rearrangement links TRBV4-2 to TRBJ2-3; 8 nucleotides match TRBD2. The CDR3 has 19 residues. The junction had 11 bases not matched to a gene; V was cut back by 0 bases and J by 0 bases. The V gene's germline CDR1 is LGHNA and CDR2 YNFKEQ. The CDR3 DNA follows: TGTGCCAGCAGCCAAGATATAATAGCGGGACCCCTTAGCACAGATACGCAGTATTTT. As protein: CASSQDIIAGPLSTDTQYF.

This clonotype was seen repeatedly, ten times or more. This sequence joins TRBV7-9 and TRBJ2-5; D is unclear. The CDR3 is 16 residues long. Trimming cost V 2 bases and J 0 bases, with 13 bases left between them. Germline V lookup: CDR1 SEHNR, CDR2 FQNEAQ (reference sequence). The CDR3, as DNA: TGTGCCAGCAGCTTATCCTTCTCTTTGTACCAAGAGACCCAGTACTTC. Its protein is CASSLSFSLYQETQYF. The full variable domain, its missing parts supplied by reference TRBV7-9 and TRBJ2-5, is DTGVSQNPRHKITKRGQNVTFRCDPISEHNRLYWYRQTLGQGPEFLTYFQNEAQLEKSRLLSDRFSAERPKGSFSTLEIQRTEQGDSAMYLCASSLSFSLYQETQYFGPGTRLLVL.